This T cell receptor (beta chain) was captured in a study of PD-L1 blockade in urothelial cancer. General study points: Prediction of better survival came from below-median pretreatment blood TCR clonality.

V shed 0 bases and J 8 bases; nucleotides not matched to a gene: 5. CDR1 is KGHSH, CDR2 LQKENI, per germline. CDR3 length: 14 amino acids. This clone occurred a few times. Its antigen is not identified. Spiking of synthetic TCR analog templates was performed in each PCR. Assay: immunoSEQ multiplex PCR; the TCRdb copy retains only in-frame clones and omits some. The repertoire has about 63,000 clones, 65% to 90% of them found once; the top ten carry roughly 3.5%. The time point here: pretreatment peripheral blood. The material was PBMCs, obtained around atezolizumab (anti-PD-L1) treatment. The rearrangement uses TRBV18 and TRBJ1-1; 8 nucleotides line up with TRBD1. This TCR was recovered from a man between 65 and 80 years old with urothelial cancer. The CDR3 coding sequence is TGTGCCAGCTCACCACCGTGGACAGGGTCCGAAGCTTTCTTT. Protein product: CASSPPWTGSEAFF.